This TCR beta chain stems from a study of blood T cells in healthy people across ages. Overall study findings and caveats: Fewer expanded clones and more diversity marked long-lived versus aged donors.

This CDR3 comprises 14 residues. The germline V gene encodes CDR1 MNHEY and CDR2 SVGEGT. J lost 10 bases, V lost 5 bases, and 13 bases had no gene match. To note about this clonotype: Antigen unknown.

A second PCR, run for roughly 7 to 11 cycles, used a sample-barcoded 5' primer plus a J-beta primer mix. Template switching added a 12-random-nucleotide identifier to every cDNA molecule. One entry per CDR3 protein results from TCRdb running MiXCR on the 5' RACE reads. The table shows roughly 410,000 distinct CDR3 sequences, with over 45% occurring only once. This chain connects TRBV6-2 or TRBV6-3 to TRBJ1-1, with 7 bases aligning to TRBD1. The TCR sequence derives from a man in his fifties or sixties in good health. Source material: blood. The CDR3 loop is CASSTRQGWLGAFF. The CDR3, as DNA: TGTGCCAGCAGTACAAGACAGGGCTGGTTGGGAGCTTTCTTT.